These 27 T cell receptor beta chains were sequenced from one sample in a study of identical twins. TCRdb analysed the 5' RACE reads with MiXCR anew, one entry per CDR3 protein. The repertoire consists of more than 400,000 distinct CDR3 sequences, with 13% to 15% occurring once and the leading ten covering about 0.4%. These data also formed part of another study, on yellow fever vaccine responses in identical twins.

Sequenced material: CD4+ T cells sorted from blood. The receptors were gathered from a woman aged 18-29 years in good health.

This clonotype was seen a handful of times. In DNA, the CDR3 is TGTGCCAGCAGTAGCCCGGGGGGCTTTGATACGCAGTATTTT. This codes for CASSSPGGFDTQYF. V is TRBV28 and J is TRBJ2-3; D possibly corresponds to TRBD2 (7 bases). Trimming shortened V by 5 bases and J by 6 bases, and 15 bases separated the two germline ends. Germline V CDR1 and CDR2: MDHEN, SYDVKM. The length of the CDR3 is 14 residues.

The chain is built from TRBV24-1 and TRBJ2-3; perhaps D is TRBD1 or TRBD2 (5 bases each). This CDR3 spans 15 amino acids. With 3 bases removed from V and 3 bases from J, the gap between germline ends came to 12 bases. Germline CDR1 KGHDR, CDR2 SFDVKD. The CDR3 loop reads CATSDPGPGTDTQYF. The CDR3 DNA follows: TGTGCCACCAGTGATCCGGGACCTGGGACAGATACGCAGTATTTT.

This clonotype appeared many times. The chain recombines TRBV12-3 or TRBV12-4 with TRBJ2-3; 7 nucleotides align to TRBD2. V lost 5 bases, J lost 6 bases, and 8 bases stayed unmatched. The CDR3 length is 14 residues. CDR3 DNA sequence: TGTGCCAGCAGTCCGACGGGGAGGGCTGATACGCAGTATTTT. The encoded protein is CASSPTGRADTQYF.

V gene TRBV10-3 combines with J gene TRBJ2-1; 7 bases fit TRBD2. V dropped 8 bases and J dropped 5; count of bases not matched to a gene: 9. CDR1 is ENHRY, CDR2 SYGVKD, per germline. CDR3 length equals 14 residues. CDR3 DNA sequence: TGTGCCATCGGGGCGGGGGTGAATGACAATGAGCAGTTCTTC. It is translated as CAIGAGVNDNEQFF.

Comment on this clonotype: One end of the junction is discordant with germline, which a read error may explain. The J gene is TRBJ1-1, the V gene TRBV12-3 or TRBV12-4; D possibly corresponds to TRBD1 (6 bases). The CDR3 totals 11 residues. The CDR3 region has the DNA TGTGCCGGCAGAAAGGACAGTGAAGCTTTCTTT. Protein sequence: CAGRKDSEAFF.

This clonotype was seen a handful of times. The chain uses TRBV5-1 and TRBJ2-2; D is possibly TRBD1 (6 bases). This CDR3 has 16 residues. V lost 0 bases and J 1 base, leaving 10 bases between the germline ends. The germline V gene encodes CDR1 SGHRS and CDR2 YFSETQ. Here the CDR3 DNA reads TGCGCCAGCAGCTTGGAGAGACAGGAGAACACCGGGGAGCTGTTTTTT. It translates to CASSLERQENTGELFF.

The table lists this clonotype with a few counts. The chain links TRBV11-3 to TRBJ2-3; TRBD1 might be the D (5 bases). Germline V gives CDR1 SGHNT, CDR2 YENEEA. CDR3 length: 15 residues. Trimming left V 5 bases short and J 6 bases short, with 18 bases between. In DNA form, the CDR3 reads TGTGCCAGCAGCCCCCGCAGGGAACTGACTGATACGCAGTATTTT. Amino acid sequence: CASSPRRELTDTQYF.

This clonotype was counted a few times. The rearrangement links TRBV20-1 to TRBJ2-1, with 12 bases lining up with TRBD2. Germline V lookup: CDR1 DFQATT, CDR2 SNEGSKA (reference sequence). This CDR3 is built from 15 residues. The junction had 5 bases not matched to a gene; V was cut back by 3 bases and J by 5 bases. CDR3 residues: CSASQGLAGNNEQFF. DNA of the CDR3: TGCAGTGCTAGTCAAGGACTAGCGGGAAACAATGAGCAGTTCTTC.

This clonotype was seen only a few times. A read error may produce the germline difference seen at one junction end. The rearrangement joins TRBV12-3 or TRBV12-4 to TRBJ2-5, with TRBD2 matching over 11 bases. The CDR3 extends over 12 amino acids. The CDR3 region has the DNA TGTGCCAGCACCTCGACTAGCGGGGATCCACGCTTC. Encoded protein: CASTSTSGDPRF.

The rearrangement uses TRBV20-1 and TRBJ1-2; 10 bases are shared with TRBD1. From germline, CDR1 is DFQATT and CDR2 SNEGSKA (reference sequence). The CDR3 is 15 residues long. V lost 6 bases and J lost 3; bases outside the gene matches: 10. The CDR3 nucleotides are TGCAGTGCAACACCGGGACAGGGGCTGGACTATGGCTACACCTTC. Its translation is CSATPGQGLDYGYTF.

This rearrangement joins TRBV11-2 to TRBJ2-3; D is ambiguous. The germline gives CDR1 SGHAT, CDR2 FQNNGV. V shed 5 bases and J shed 0 bases, with 6 bases lying between them. The CDR3 spans 13 residues. CDR3 amino acids: CASSERSTDTQYF. CDR3 coding DNA: TGTGCCAGCAGCGAACGAAGCACAGATACGCAGTATTTT.

This clonotype was seen a few times. V and J are TRBV12-3 or TRBV12-4 and TRBJ2-1, with D perhaps given as TRBD1 or TRBD2 (7 bases each). V dropped 6 bases and J dropped 7 bases, with 16 bases sitting between them. CDR3 size: 14 residues. The CDR3 spells CASSRDREGNEQFF. Here the CDR3 DNA reads TGTGCCAGCAGCCGCGACAGGGAGGGGAATGAGCAGTTCTTC.

This clonotype was seen a handful of times. The gene calls are TRBV2 and TRBJ2-2, with D perhaps TRBD1 or TRBD2 (5 bases each). Germline CDR1 is SNHLY and CDR2 is FYNNEI. Trimming took off 8 bases at V and 7 bases at J, with 17 bases between the two ends. The CDR3 covers 14 residues. This chain's CDR3 is CASGPGPPGGELFF. As DNA, the CDR3 is TGTGCCAGCGGACCGGGACCGCCTGGCGGGGAGCTGTTTTTT.

This clonotype was detected only a few times. The gene calls are TRBV5-1 and TRBJ2-5; 13 positions match TRBD2. V lost 2 bases to trimming and J lost 1 base; unmatched junction nucleotides: 5. The CDR3 covers 17 residues. The germline V gene encodes CDR1 SGHRS and CDR2 YFSETQ. CDR3: CASSLGTSGATQETQYF. CDR3 DNA: TGCGCCAGCAGCTTAGGGACTAGCGGGGCGACCCAAGAGACCCAGTACTTC. Together with reference TRBV5-1 and TRBJ2-5, the CDR3 gives the full variable domain: KAGVTQTPRYLIKTRGQQVTLSCSPISGHRSVSWYQQTPGQGLQFLFEYFSETQRNKGNFPGRFSGRQFSNSRSEMNVSTLELGDSALYLCASSLGTSGATQETQYFGPGTRLLVL.

This clonotype turned up a few times. CDR3 loop: CASSRQGEPTDTQYF. CDR3 bases: TGTGCCAGCAGTCGACAGGGAGAGCCCACAGATACGCAGTATTTT. The chain couples TRBV6-1 to TRBJ2-3; 7 bases line up with TRBD1. The CDR3 consists of 15 residues. Germline V gene lookup returns CDR1 MNHNS and CDR2 SASEGT. V lost 5 bases and J lost 2; bases outside the gene matches: 7.

This clonotype was counted only a few times. This chain connects TRBV29-1 to TRBJ1-2; 8 bases are shared with TRBD1. Germline V gene lookup returns CDR1 SQVTM and CDR2 ANQGSEA. The CDR3 covers 15 residues. The J segment lost 4 bases and the V segment lost 7 bases, leaving 14 bases of the junction unmatched. CDR3 residues: CSARPAGTGPYGYTF. The CDR3 DNA reads TGCAGCGCTCGGCCCGCCGGGACAGGACCCTATGGCTACACCTTC. The complete variable domain, with remaining parts taken from reference TRBV29-1 and TRBJ1-2, reads SAVISQKPSRDICQRGTSLTIQCQVDSQVTMMFWYRQQPGQSLTLIATANQGSEATYESGFVIDKFPISRPNLTFSTLTVSNMSPEDSSIYLCSARPAGTGPYGYTFGSGTRLTVV.

This clonotype has more than one count but fewer than ten. This rearrangement joins TRBV7-7 to TRBJ2-5, with 8 nucleotides matching TRBD1. This CDR3 is built from 15 residues. CDR1 is SSHAT, CDR2 FNYEAQ, per germline (reference sequence). V was clipped by 4 bases and J by 4 bases; unmatched bases: 8. The chain's CDR3 is CASSSIGQGGETQYF. CDR3 nucleotides: TGTGCCAGCAGCTCTATCGGACAGGGAGGAGAGACCCAGTACTTC. The full variable domain, with the rest looked up from reference TRBV7-7 and TRBJ2-5, is GAGVSQSPRYKVTKRGQDVTLRCDPISSHATLYWYQQALGQGPEFLTYFNYEAQPDKSGLPSDRFSAERPEGSISTLTIQRTEQRDSAMYRCASSSIGQGGETQYFGPGTRLLVL.

The chain recombines TRBV10-3 with TRBJ2-1; no reliable D call. V lost 0 bases and J 1 base, leaving 7 bases between the germline ends. The germline gives CDR1 ENHRY, CDR2 SYGVKD. This CDR3 region has 15 residues. The CDR3 sequence is CAISESVMSYNEQFF. CDR3 nucleotides: TGTGCCATCAGTGAGTCAGTAATGTCCTACAATGAGCAGTTCTTC.

This clonotype was counted between two and nine times. In DNA form, the CDR3 reads TGTGCCAGCAGTTTGGGACCACCCAGGGAGCTGTTTTTT. Translating gives CASSLGPPRELFF. The J gene is TRBJ2-2, the V gene TRBV12-3 or TRBV12-4; D may correspond to TRBD1 or TRBD2 (5 bases each). The CDR3 contains 13 residues. The ends were cut back, 3 bases at V and 9 bases at J, with 11 bases in the middle.

This clonotype came up a few times. The chain employs TRBV7-3 and TRBJ2-3; D call uncertain. There are 8 residues in the CDR3. Germline loops: CDR1 SGHTA, CDR2 FQGTGA. Trimming cost V 4 bases and J 13 bases, with 3 bases left between them. The CDR3 nucleotides are TGTGCCAGCAGCTCCGAGTATTTT. Amino acid sequence: CASSSEYF. Together with reference TRBV7-3 and TRBJ2-3, the CDR3 gives the full variable domain: GAGVSQTPSNKVTEKGKYVELRCDPISGHTALYWYRQSLGQGPEFLIYFQGTGAADDSGLPNDRFFAVRPEGSVSTLKIQRTERGDSAVYLCASSSEYFGPGTRLTVL.

This clonotype appeared a few times. V usage is TRBV12-3 or TRBV12-4 and J usage is TRBJ2-2; TRBD2 might be the D (6 bases). The CDR3 is 14 amino acids. Trimming pared 7 bases from V and 5 bases from J, leaving 14 bases between. The CDR3 DNA sequence: TGTGCCAGCACTGGGGGACTCCAAACCGGGGAGCTGTTTTTT. This codes for CASTGGLQTGELFF.

This clonotype was seen at least ten times. In DNA, the CDR3 is TGCAGCGTTGTCCGTAGCACAGATACGCAGTATTTT. Amino acid sequence: CSVVRSTDTQYF. This chain links TRBV29-1 with TRBJ2-3; D ambiguous. V was shortened by 4 bases and J by 0 bases, with 5 bases between the two germline ends. Germline V gives CDR1 SQVTM, CDR2 ANQGSEA. The CDR3 is 12 amino acids.

This clonotype was counted between two and nine times. V gene TRBV24-1 combines with J gene TRBJ2-1, with D possibly matching TRBD1 (5 bases). Germline CDR1 and CDR2: KGHDR and SFDVKD. The length of the CDR3 is 15 residues. Deletions cut 4 bases from V and 0 bases from J, with 9 bases between. This chain's CDR3 is CATSDYRSSYNEQFF. The CDR3 DNA reads as TGTGCCACCAGTGACTACAGGAGCTCCTACAATGAGCAGTTCTTC.

This clonotype was detected only a few times. The rearrangement links TRBV12-3 or TRBV12-4 to TRBJ2-5, with 8 bases aligning to TRBD2. V shed 5 bases and J 5 bases; nucleotides not matched to a gene: 10. The CDR3 extends over 15 amino acids. Here the CDR3 DNA reads TGTGCCAGCAGTCCCGAGGGACTAGTTTCTGAGACCCAGTACTTC. As protein: CASSPEGLVSETQYF.

This clonotype was recorded at least ten times. The chain uses TRBV20-1 and TRBJ2-3; 9 bases are shared with TRBD2. There are 14 residues in the CDR3. With V trimmed by 6 bases and J by 5 bases, 9 bases remained unmatched. Germline V gene lookup returns CDR1 DFQATT and CDR2 SNEGSKA (reference sequence). This CDR3 is CSAKSGGLLDTQYF. The CDR3 DNA reads as TGCAGTGCGAAGAGCGGGGGGCTGTTAGATACGCAGTATTTT.

This chain links TRBV18 with TRBJ2-3; 11 bases are a match to TRBD1. The CDR3 runs 14 residues. V lost 4 bases, J lost 4 bases, and 1 base stayed unmatched. Germline V gene lookup returns CDR1 KGHSH and CDR2 LQKENI. Written as DNA, the CDR3 is TGTGCCAGCTCACGGACAGGGGGCGCAGATACGCAGTATTTT. As protein: CASSRTGGADTQYF. Supplemented by reference TRBV18 and TRBJ2-3, the full variable domain reads NAGVMQNPRHLVRRRGQEARLRCSPMKGHSHVYWYRQLPEEGLKFMVYLQKENIIDESGMPKERFSAEFPKEGPSILRIQQVVRGDSAAYFCASSRTGGADTQYFGPGTRLTVL.

The chain carries TRBV18 and TRBJ2-5; tentative D call: TRBD2 (6 bases). V dropped 4 bases and J dropped 5 bases, with 14 bases sitting between them. The CDR3 spans 14 residues. Germline loops: CDR1 KGHSH, CDR2 LQKENI. The CDR3 loop is CASSRTTVGETQYF. The CDR3 DNA sequence: TGTGCCAGCTCACGGACTACTGTCGGGGAGACCCAGTACTTC. The full variable domain, in which reference TRBV18 and TRBJ2-5 provide the parts outside the CDR3, is NAGVMQNPRHLVRRRGQEARLRCSPMKGHSHVYWYRQLPEEGLKFMVYLQKENIIDESGMPKERFSAEFPKEGPSILRIQQVVRGDSAAYFCASSRTTVGETQYFGPGTRLLVL.